The 5 T cell receptor beta chains below all came from one sample that was sequenced in a study of Ad26.COV2.S vaccination and SARS-CoV-2 variants. Treatment reported: around 19 received Ad26.COV2.S at low or high dose, single or two shots; a few received placebo; per-sample allocation not given. Sample collection was performed on day 63 after the first vaccine or placebo injection. Sequencing used immunoSEQ multiplex PCR; TCRdb keeps in-frame clones, though not all of them. Of hundreds of thousands of clones in the sample, about 89% were seen once. Here the sequenced sample was peripheral blood, taken in a trial of Ad26.COV2.S vaccine versus placebo. Every receptor here comes from a person between 18 and 60 years old who received the Ad26.COV2.S COVID-19 vaccine or a placebo.

This chain connects TRBV19 to TRBJ1-1, with D perhaps matching TRBD1 (5 bases). V lost 8 bases, J lost 1 base, and 14 bases lay in between. This CDR3 comprises 14 residues. Germline values: CDR1 LNHDA, CDR2 SQIVND (reference sequence). This chain's CDR3 is CASRDGAWNTEAFF. CDR3 nucleotides: TGTGCCAGTCGGGACGGTGCATGGAACACTGAAGCTTTCTTT. Drawing the rest from reference TRBV19 and TRBJ1-1, the complete variable domain is DGGITQSPKYLFRKEGQNVTLSCEQNLNHDAMYWYRQDPGQGLRLIYYSQIVNDFQKGDIAEGYSVSREKKESFPLTVTSAQKNPTAFYLCASRDGAWNTEAFFGQGTRLTVV.

The chain couples TRBV7-9 to TRBJ2-2; no clear D. Trimming removed 4 bases at V and 4 bases at J, with 7 bases between. This CDR3 spans 13 amino acids. CDR1 SEHNR and CDR2 FQNEAQ come from the germline V gene (reference sequence). CDR3 residues: CASSWSGTGELFF. As DNA, the CDR3 is TGTGCCAGCAGCTGGTCCGGCACCGGGGAGCTGTTTTTT.

The chain couples TRBV4-3 to TRBJ1-1; no definite D call. The CDR3 runs 15 residues. The germline V and J ends were trimmed by 0 bases and 1 base, with 9 bases remaining between them. From germline, CDR1 is LGHNA and CDR2 YSLEER. As DNA, the CDR3 is TGCGCCAGCAGCCAAGATTTAACAACGAACACTGAAGCTTTCTTT. Translated: CASSQDLTTNTEAFF.

V usage is TRBV5-1 and J usage is TRBJ2-6; D unresolved. V was pared by 0 bases and J by 1 base, with 8 bases between. CDR3 size: 16 residues. Germline V gene sequence: CDR1 SGHRS, CDR2 YFSETQ. The CDR3 reads CASSLVPPSGANVLTF. CDR3 DNA sequence: TGCGCCAGCAGCTTGGTGCCGCCATCTGGGGCCAACGTCCTGACTTTC.

The gene calls are TRBV9 and TRBJ2-3; D gene unclear. V lost 0 bases and J lost 1, with 3 bases in between. CDR1 and CDR2 (germline): SGDLS, YYNGEE. The CDR3 runs 13 residues. CDR3 sequence (DNA): TGTGCCAGCAGCGTAGTAGGCACAGATACGCAGTATTTT. It encodes CASSVVGTDTQYF.